This record looks at one T cell receptor (beta chain) sequence and its context. The length of the CDR3 is 16 residues. CDR1 and CDR2 from the germline V gene are SGDLS and YYNGEE. The V and J ends lost 0 bases and 7 bases respectively, with 19 bases between them. The data belong to a study of blood T cell repertoires in COVID-19. Overall study: Researchers got acute and convalescent COVID-19 samples from the United States, Italy and Spain.

Seattle cases were enrolled at active infection and followed longitudinally. The table came from immunoSEQ multiplex PCR; TCRdb's copy has only in-frame clones and leaves some out. In the table there are about 120,000 clones, about four fifths of which are singletons. The source of this sequence is a man aged 25 to 40 with COVID-19, enrolled during active disease. J is TRBJ1-2 and V is TRBV9; D may be TRBD1 (6 bases). The sample taken for sequencing was peripheral blood. The CDR3 region has the DNA TGTGCCAGCAGCGTAGGAGGGGCAGGGGCAGGTCTTGGCTACACCTTC. Protein sequence: CASSVGGAGAGLGYTF.